The clone carrying this TCR beta chain has a handful of counts. The antigen is undetermined. Using RNA template, CDR3s of TCR alpha and beta were amplified with iRepertoire arm-PCR. TCRdb reanalysed the multiplex PCR reads using MiXCR and keeps one entry per CDR3 protein. Of around 350,000 distinct CDR3 sequences listed, roughly two fifths are singletons. The data originate from a study of glioma-infiltrating T cells. Background on the study: Dexamethasone exposure before glioma surgery was limited to six or fewer days. Sequencing aimed for roughly 4.5- to 10-fold coverage of about a million peripheral T cells. Study outcomes and limitations: Only very few CDR3 sequences appeared in both tissue and blood.

The CDR3 spans 18 residues. Germline V gene sequence: CDR1 MNHGY, CDR2 SVAAGI. V gave up 3 bases and J gave up 1 base; unmatched junction bases: 9. The clonotype originates from a human donor with low-grade glioma or glioblastoma, undergoing nonglioma brain surgery, or in good health (not recorded which). This chain uses TRBV6-9 with TRBJ2-4; 10 bases agree with TRBD2. The sequencing sample was made of glioma tissue, nonneoplastic brain tissue, or PBMCs (not recorded which). CDR3 sequence (DNA): TGTGCCAGCAGTTACGAGCGGGAGGGCCCATGGGCCAAAAACATTCAGTACTTC. Encoded protein: CASSYEREGPWAKNIQYF.